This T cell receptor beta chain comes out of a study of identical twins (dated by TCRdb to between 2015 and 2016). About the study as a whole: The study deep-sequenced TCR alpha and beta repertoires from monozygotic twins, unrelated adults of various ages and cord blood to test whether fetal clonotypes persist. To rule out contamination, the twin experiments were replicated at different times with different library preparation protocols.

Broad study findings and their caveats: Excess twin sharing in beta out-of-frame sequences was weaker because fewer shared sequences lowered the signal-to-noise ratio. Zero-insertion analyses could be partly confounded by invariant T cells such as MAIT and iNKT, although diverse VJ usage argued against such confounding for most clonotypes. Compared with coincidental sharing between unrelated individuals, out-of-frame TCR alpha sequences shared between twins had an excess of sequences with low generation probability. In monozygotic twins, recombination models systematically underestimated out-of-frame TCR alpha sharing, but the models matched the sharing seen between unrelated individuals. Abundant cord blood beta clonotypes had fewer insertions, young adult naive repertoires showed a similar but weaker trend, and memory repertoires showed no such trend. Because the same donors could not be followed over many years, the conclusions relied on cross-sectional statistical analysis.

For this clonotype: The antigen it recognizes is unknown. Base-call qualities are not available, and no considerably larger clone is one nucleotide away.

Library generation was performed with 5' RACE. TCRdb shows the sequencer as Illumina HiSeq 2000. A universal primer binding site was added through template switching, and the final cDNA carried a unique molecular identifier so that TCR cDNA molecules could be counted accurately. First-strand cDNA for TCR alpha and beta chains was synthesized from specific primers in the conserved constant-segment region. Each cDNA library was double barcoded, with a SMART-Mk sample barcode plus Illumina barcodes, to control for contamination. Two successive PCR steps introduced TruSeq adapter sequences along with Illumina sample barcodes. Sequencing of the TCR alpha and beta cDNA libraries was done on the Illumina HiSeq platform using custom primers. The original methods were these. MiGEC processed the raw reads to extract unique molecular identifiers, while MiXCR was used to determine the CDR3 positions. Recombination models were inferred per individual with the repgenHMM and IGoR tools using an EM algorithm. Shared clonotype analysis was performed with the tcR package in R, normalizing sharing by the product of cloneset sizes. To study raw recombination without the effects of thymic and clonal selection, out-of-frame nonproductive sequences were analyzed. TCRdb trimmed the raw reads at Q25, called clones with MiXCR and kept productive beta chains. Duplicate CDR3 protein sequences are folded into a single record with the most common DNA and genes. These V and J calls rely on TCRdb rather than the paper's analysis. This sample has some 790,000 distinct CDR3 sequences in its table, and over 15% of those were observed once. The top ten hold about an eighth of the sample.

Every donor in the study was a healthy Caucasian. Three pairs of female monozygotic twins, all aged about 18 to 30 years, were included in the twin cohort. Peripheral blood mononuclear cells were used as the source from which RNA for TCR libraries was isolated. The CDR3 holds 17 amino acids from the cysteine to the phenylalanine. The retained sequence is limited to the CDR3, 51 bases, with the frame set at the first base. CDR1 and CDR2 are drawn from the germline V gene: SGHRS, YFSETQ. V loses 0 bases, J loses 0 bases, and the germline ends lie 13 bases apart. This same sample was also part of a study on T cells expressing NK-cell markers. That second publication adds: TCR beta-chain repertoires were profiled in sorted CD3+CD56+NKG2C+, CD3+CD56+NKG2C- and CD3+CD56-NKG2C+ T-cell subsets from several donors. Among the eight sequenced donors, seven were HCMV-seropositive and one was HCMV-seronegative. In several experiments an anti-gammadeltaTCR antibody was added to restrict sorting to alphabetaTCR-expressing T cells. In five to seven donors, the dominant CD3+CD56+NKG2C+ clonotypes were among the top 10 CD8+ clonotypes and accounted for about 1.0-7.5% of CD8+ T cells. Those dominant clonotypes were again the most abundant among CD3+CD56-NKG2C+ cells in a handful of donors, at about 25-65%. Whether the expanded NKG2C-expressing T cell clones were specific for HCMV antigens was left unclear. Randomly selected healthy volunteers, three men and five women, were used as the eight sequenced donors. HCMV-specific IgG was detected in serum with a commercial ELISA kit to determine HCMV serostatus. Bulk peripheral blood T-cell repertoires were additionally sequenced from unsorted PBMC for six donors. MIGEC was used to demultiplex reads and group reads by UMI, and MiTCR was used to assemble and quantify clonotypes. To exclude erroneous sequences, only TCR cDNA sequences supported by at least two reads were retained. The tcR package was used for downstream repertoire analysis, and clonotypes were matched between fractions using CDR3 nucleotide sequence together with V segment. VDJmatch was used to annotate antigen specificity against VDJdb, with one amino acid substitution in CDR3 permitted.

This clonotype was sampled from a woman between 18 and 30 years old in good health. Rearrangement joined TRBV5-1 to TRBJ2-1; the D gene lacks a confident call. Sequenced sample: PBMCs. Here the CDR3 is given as CASSLDPRQSSYNEQFF. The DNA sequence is TGCGCCAGCAGCTTGGATCCGCGACAAAGCTCCTACAATGAGCAGTTCTTC.